This TCR beta chain was identified during a study of cytomegalovirus exposure and HLA in healthy donors. This CDR3 region has 13 residues. Germline V CDR1 and CDR2: PRHDT, FYEKMQ (reference sequence). The V and J ends lost 3 bases and 6 bases, in that order; junction bases with no gene match: 3. Researchers ran the PCR with 60 Vbeta and 13 Jbeta primers. The repertoire was sequenced with immunoSEQ multiplex PCR; TCRdb's copy has only in-frame clones and lacks some. The profile covers under 140,000 clones, with roughly 80% appearing a single time and 6.2% taken by the ten largest. V gene TRBV13 combines with J gene TRBJ2-7, with TRBD1 matching over 9 bases. Sequenced sample: PBMCs. The clonotype was recovered from a man aged 25 to 45 in good health and CMV-seropositive. The CDR3, as DNA: TGTGCCAGCAGCTTTTGGACAGGGGCCGAGCAGTACTTC. As protein: CASSFWTGAEQYF.